Listed here is a single T cell receptor beta chain. This clonotype was observed a few times. Its antigen remains undetermined. Base-call qualities are not available, and no considerably larger clone is one nucleotide away. V is clipped by 6 bases and J by 7 bases, and the sequence between their germline boundaries is 16 bases long. The CDR3, cysteine through phenylalanine, is 14 amino acids long. The sequence is cut down to CDR3 DNA, 42 bases in frame from base 1. Libraries were made using RACE. Sequencing was carried out with a NextSeq 500. During library preparation, unique molecular identifiers were attached to individual cDNA molecules so that TCRs could be counted in a quantitative, reproducible way. Both TCR alpha and TCR beta chains were sequenced from each blood RNA sample. From the authors' description of their analysis: The median number of TCRs per sample was roughly 94,000, ranging from about 23,224 to 750,000. The Decombinator software suite was used to annotate V, J and CDR3 in the TCR reads. To make PS versus PT1 abundance plots, every sample was subsampled to the same number of TCRs (28,000). Expanded TCRs were defined as absent before sensitization and observed at least eight times at the 2-week time point. TCRdb applied fastp at Q25 and MiXCR to the public reads, then kept only in-frame beta chains. Every entry covers one CDR3 protein and lists the most common genes and DNA from its rows. These V and J calls rely on TCRdb rather than the paper's analysis. The sample table holds roughly 260,000 distinct CDR3 sequences, of which approximately 8.6% were seen once. The ten most abundant clones make up about 2.5% of the sample.

This specimen comes from a study of human T cells and chemical hapten exposure (dated by TCRdb to the early 2020s). Broadly, across the study: For sensitization, 2% DPC in acetone was applied to a 2 cm by 2 cm area of upper inner arm skin. Patch testing was done on the upper back using Finn chambers containing 0.01% DPC, and results were scored after 6 days according to International Contact Dermatitis Research Group standards. In alopecia patients, the study followed how the peripheral blood TCR repertoire changed in vivo over primary and secondary sensitization to diphenylcyclopropenone (DPC), a hapten. Alopecia areata with under or over 50% scalp involvement, alopecia totalis and alopecia universalis were represented in the patient cohort, which was mostly female. Blood for TCR sequencing was provided by twenty-nine alopecia patients at one to four time points (pre-sensitization, 2, 6 and 24 weeks). Libraries were pooled for sequencing, and variation in per-sample TCR yields was attributed mainly to small differences in library volumes within the pool. Blood samples were taken from patients before sensitization (week 0) and then at 2, 6 and about 24 weeks after DPC sensitization. Weekly therapeutic DPC doses were additionally applied to the scalp of patients throughout the roughly 25-week study period.

The sample's time point label, in plain terms: pre-sensitization, week 0. The sample's treatment or condition label, decoded: therapeutic diphenylcyclopropenone sensitization with weekly scalp DPC. At every patch-test visit, the blood draw took place before the patch test was put on. Patients were eligible if aged 18 to 70, diagnosed with alopecia and judged suitable for DPC therapy, and pregnant patients were excluded. Total RNA was isolated from unfractionated whole blood collected in Tempus Blood RNA tubes. The paper's findings and limits, for the study overall: A positive correlation was found between the number of PT1 expanded TCRs and patch test score, with significance reached at thresholds 8, 16 and 32 but not 4. The number of TCRs above 1 in 1000 frequency did not change with DPC sensitization; there was no evidence of global repertoire structure alterations. Because every patient had alopecia, a presumed autoimmune disease, the patients' immune response might differ from that of healthy individuals. Repeated subsampling changed both the strength of the expansion versus patch-test correlation and the threshold at which the correlation became significant. Compared with pre-sensitization or healthy control sets, expanded TCRs formed significantly more large CDR3 similarity clusters, which is consistent with antigen-driven responses.

The TCR was taken from a woman aged 40 to 55 with alopecia areata. Some clones in this sample may be carry-over from other donors' samples. Sequences were derived from whole blood, sampled in connection with sensitization to the hapten diphenylcyclopropenone (DPC). This sequence uses TRBV12-3 or TRBV12-4 and TRBJ2-1, with TRBD1 perhaps the D gene, on 5 matching bases. The CDR3: CASSRGAYWNEQFF. The DNA sequence reads TGTGCCAGCAGCCGTGGGGCCTACTGGAATGAGCAGTTCTTC.